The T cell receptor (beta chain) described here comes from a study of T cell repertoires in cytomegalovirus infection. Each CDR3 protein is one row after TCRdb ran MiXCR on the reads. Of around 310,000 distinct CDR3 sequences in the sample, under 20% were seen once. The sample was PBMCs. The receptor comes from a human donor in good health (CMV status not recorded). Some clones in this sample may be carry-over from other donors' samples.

CDR3 loop: CASSPKGSRDRSNQPQHF. The DNA for the CDR3 is TGTGCCAGCAGTCCGAAGGGCTCCCGGGACAGAAGTAATCAGCCCCAGCATTTT. V gene TRBV6-2 or TRBV6-3 combines with J gene TRBJ1-5; 7 bases are a match to TRBD1. Losses at the gene ends were 5 bases for V and 4 bases for J; bases not matched to a gene: 17. The CDR3 has 18 residues. CDR1 is MNHEY and CDR2 is SVGEGT in the germline V gene.